The clone carrying this TCR beta chain was detected only a few times. The data derive from a study of CD4 and CD8 cells across lung adenocarcinoma regions. TCRdb passed the PCR reads through MiXCR, listing each CDR3 protein once. The data hold about 25,000 distinct CDR3 sequences, with 53% observed a single time. Donors had localized lung adenocarcinoma, a non-small cell lung cancer. The receptor was derived from a male donor with lung adenocarcinoma. The CD4 and CD8 labels of this study may be unreliable. Sequences were obtained from CD8+ T cells from the center of a lung tumor.

This chain's CDR3 is CASSDRASYEQYF. The CDR3 region has the DNA TGTGCCAGCAGTGACAGGGCGTCCTACGAGCAGTACTTC. This chain joins TRBV6-1 and TRBJ2-7, with a possible D match to TRBD1 (5 bases). The CDR3 contains 13 residues. The V end was cut by 3 bases, the J end by 1 base, with 7 bases between. CDR1 and CDR2 (germline): MNHNS, SASEGT.